This T cell receptor beta chain was sequenced during a study of blood T cell repertoires in COVID-19. The study drew participants aged about 18 to 89 years from 24 US areas. A COVID-19 case was met by exposed participants within 2 weeks before study entry. Measured with immunoSEQ multiplex PCR; TCRdb has only the in-frame clones, and not every one. The table records 350,000 to 400,000 clones, roughly nine tenths of them present only once. The TCR originated in a woman between 40 and 50 years old who had been exposed to COVID-19. Sequencing input: PBMCs or T cells enriched from blood (not recorded which).

The CDR3 here is CASSSQTTRNQPQHF. The CDR3 DNA reads as TGTGCCAGCAGTTCCCAGACAACGCGCAATCAGCCCCAGCATTTT. The J gene is TRBJ1-5, the V gene TRBV2; no definite D call. This CDR3 comprises 15 residues. Per germline, CDR1 SNHLY and CDR2 FYNNEI. V lost 5 bases and J 2 bases, leaving 13 bases between the germline ends.